A single TCR beta chain is shown here with its context. The antigen is undetermined. This sample was taken from a study of cytomegalovirus exposure and HLA in healthy donors. Study conclusions and caveats: Cytomegalovirus association was listed for 164 TCR beta chains. The sole available immune exposure information was CMV serostatus. Earlier results showed most TCR beta V segments being productive about 87% or about 30% of the time.

The PCR made use of 60 Vbeta and 13 Jbeta primers. The data were produced by immunoSEQ multiplex PCR, yet TCRdb's version contains in-frame clones alone and is incomplete. Of tens of thousands of clones in the sample, just under 80% are singletons; the top ten hold about 8.8%. This CDR3 is 14 amino acids long. In germline, CDR1 is ENHRY, CDR2 SYGVKD. V lost 3 bases, J lost 5 bases, and 3 bases stayed unmatched. This chain uses TRBV10-3 with TRBJ1-5, with 8 bases aligning to TRBD1. The TCR was taken from a man aged 35 to 55 in good health and CMV-seronegative. The sample was PBMCs. CDR3 bases: TGTGCCATCAGTGACCCGACAGGGGATCAGCCCCAGCATTTT. Amino acids: CAISDPTGDQPQHF.